This TCR beta chain was documented in a study of siplizumab effects on memory and regulatory T cells. This clone was seen a handful of times. Its antigen is not known. This table comes from immunoSEQ multiplex PCR, and its TCRdb copy is limited to in-frame clones, with some not included. The sample holds about 57,000 clones; around 78% are singletons and the top ten take about 3.8%. The V gene's germline CDR1 is SGHDT and CDR2 YYEEEE. J lost 5 bases, V lost 4 bases, and 17 bases had no gene match. CDR3 size: 17 residues. Overall study findings and caveats: Major contributors to the alloresponse seemed to be naive T cells, which also appeared more diverse than memory cells. Confirmation was lacking for the suppressive function of proliferating Tregs derived from siplizumab cultures.

The receptor comes from a human donor in good health. Sequenced sample: memory CD4+ T cells sorted from blood. The J gene is TRBJ1-1, the V gene TRBV5-6; 7 bases line up with TRBD1. In nucleotides, the CDR3 is TGTGCCAGCAGCCCGGAAAAGCGGCCTAGGGGGCGGACTGAAGCTTTCTTT. Protein: CASSPEKRPRGRTEAFF.